These T cell receptor beta chains were read from a single sample in a study of cytomegalovirus exposure and HLA in healthy donors. Only in-frame clones appear in the TCRdb table, and some are missing; sequencing was by immunoSEQ multiplex PCR. The profile covers approximately 140,000 clones, with 73% appearing a single time and roughly 1.3% taken by the ten largest. The sequenced sample consisted of PBMCs. Source of these receptors: a woman in her thirties or forties in good health and CMV-seronegative. Both conserved end residues are trimmed from each CDR3. Each record gives: V gene, CDR3 length, J gene, CDR3 protein.

V gene: TRBV6-4
CDR3 length: 12
J gene: TRBJ2-1
CDR3 protein: ASSDSQGANEQF

V gene: TRBV5-4
CDR3 length: 12
J gene: TRBJ1-6
CDR3 protein: ASCDEGLDSPLH

V gene: TRBV9
CDR3 length: 10
J gene: TRBJ1-2
CDR3 protein: ASSGGFYGYT

V gene: TRBV4-1
CDR3 length: 14
J gene: TRBJ2-3
CDR3 protein: ASSHLLAGRTDTQY

V gene: TRBV7-2
CDR3 length: 13
J gene: TRBJ1-1
CDR3 protein: ASSLIGGGYTEAF

V gene: TRBV19
CDR3 length: 11
J gene: TRBJ1-1
CDR3 protein: ASSISVRESAF

V gene: TRBV7-8
CDR3 length: 11
J gene: TRBJ2-3
CDR3 protein: ASSLVLTDTQY

V gene: TRBV7-2
CDR3 length: 12
J gene: TRBJ1-4
CDR3 protein: ASSFSGSGEKLF

V gene: TRBV28
CDR3 length: 13
J gene: TRBJ1-4
CDR3 protein: ASSFLGAGNEKLF

V gene: TRBV5-6
CDR3 length: 14
J gene: TRBJ1-2
CDR3 protein: ASSFGGQGISYGYT

V gene: TRBV4-1
CDR3 length: 12
J gene: TRBJ2-7
CDR3 protein: ASSQERGTDFQY

V gene: TRBV6-6
CDR3 length: 11
J gene: TRBJ1-5
CDR3 protein: ASRRQGNQPQH

V gene: TRBV28
CDR3 length: 11
J gene: TRBJ1-1
CDR3 protein: ASSVVVVAEAF

V gene: TRBV15
CDR3 length: 13
J gene: TRBJ1-1
CDR3 protein: ATSRETGQNTEAF

V gene: TRBV5-1
CDR3 length: 16
J gene: TRBJ2-6
CDR3 protein: ASSLAAGQISGANVLT

V gene: TRBV7-3
CDR3 length: 10
J gene: TRBJ2-1
CDR3 protein: ASSPTGDEQF

V gene: TRBV6-1
CDR3 length: 13
J gene: TRBJ1-2
CDR3 protein: ASSEVMTANYGYT

V gene: TRBV13
CDR3 length: 12
J gene: TRBJ1-2
CDR3 protein: ASSLVGGMDGYT

V gene: TRBV4-1
CDR3 length: 12
J gene: TRBJ1-1
CDR3 protein: ASSQDAGGTEAF

V gene: TRBV28
CDR3 length: 14
J gene: TRBJ2-3
CDR3 protein: ASSSAIAGGRDTQY

V gene: TRBV19
CDR3 length: 13
J gene: TRBJ1-5
CDR3 protein: ASSRIWGSNQPQH

V gene: TRBV19
CDR3 length: 13
J gene: TRBJ2-2
CDR3 protein: ASSSWTSGDGELF

V gene: TRBV5-1
CDR3 length: 11
J gene: TRBJ1-2
CDR3 protein: ASSLGSNDGYT

V gene: TRBV9
CDR3 length: 13
J gene: TRBJ2-3
CDR3 protein: ASNPSGGGPDTQY

V gene: TRBV9
CDR3 length: 13
J gene: TRBJ2-1
CDR3 protein: ASSAKGVDGHEQF

V gene: TRBV10-3
CDR3 length: 14
J gene: TRBJ2-1
CDR3 protein: AISDRDRQTYNEQF

V gene: TRBV28
CDR3 length: 11
J gene: TRBJ1-2
CDR3 protein: ASSSDSNYGYT

V gene: TRBV7-2
CDR3 length: 15
J gene: TRBJ2-3
CDR3 protein: ASSLFRAGGITDTQY

V gene: TRBV27
CDR3 length: 13
J gene: TRBJ1-1
CDR3 protein: ASSEGGPRGTEAF

V gene: TRBV19
CDR3 length: 10
J gene: TRBJ2-5
CDR3 protein: ASTTGGETQY

V gene: TRBV7-6
CDR3 length: 14
J gene: TRBJ2-1
CDR3 protein: ASSSTGTFSYNEQF

V gene: TRBV5-6
CDR3 length: 13
J gene: TRBJ2-1
CDR3 protein: ASSLGAFADNEQF

V gene: TRBV14
CDR3 length: 10
J gene: TRBJ2-2
CDR3 protein: ASSQGAGKMF

V gene: TRBV7-9
CDR3 length: 16
J gene: TRBJ1-1
CDR3 protein: ASSLDAGTVFTNTEAF

V gene: TRBV7-9
CDR3 length: 12
J gene: TRBJ2-7
CDR3 protein: ASGGGAVSYEQY

V gene: TRBV2
CDR3 length: 14
J gene: TRBJ2-2
CDR3 protein: ASILGLAGVTGELF

V gene: TRBV13
CDR3 length: 12
J gene: TRBJ2-5
CDR3 protein: ASSLTGVQETQY

V gene: TRBV4-2
CDR3 length: 14
J gene: TRBJ2-1
CDR3 protein: ASSQDRLAADNEQF

V gene: TRBV7-9
CDR3 length: 12
J gene: TRBJ2-3
CDR3 protein: ASSLARNEDTQY

V gene: TRBV28
CDR3 length: 14
J gene: TRBJ1-5
CDR3 protein: ASSEEAGYSNQPQH

V gene: TRBV7-6
CDR3 length: 13
J gene: TRBJ1-1
CDR3 protein: ASSPSTGSATEAF

V gene: TRBV25-1
CDR3 length: 12
J gene: TRBJ2-2
CDR3 protein: ASSGDTGSGELF

V gene: TRBV5-1
CDR3 length: 13
J gene: TRBJ1-1
CDR3 protein: ASRSSAGGNTEAF

V gene: TRBV27
CDR3 length: 12
J gene: TRBJ1-2
CDR3 protein: ASSLGGFPYGYT

V gene: TRBV4-2
CDR3 length: 12
J gene: TRBJ1-2
CDR3 protein: ASSTDRGSYGYT

V gene: TRBV6-6
CDR3 length: 10
J gene: TRBJ1-1
CDR3 protein: ASSPPGGLAF

V gene: TRBV19
CDR3 length: 12
J gene: TRBJ2-5
CDR3 protein: ASRGSIYQETQY

V gene: TRBV2
CDR3 length: 9
J gene: TRBJ2-4
CDR3 protein: ASTILAGIS

V gene: TRBV7-8
CDR3 length: 13
J gene: TRBJ2-1
CDR3 protein: ASSSLPGLGDEQF

V gene: TRBV5-4
CDR3 length: 13
J gene: TRBJ2-2
CDR3 protein: ASSPGGTLPGELF

V gene: TRBV9
CDR3 length: 11
J gene: TRBJ1-1
CDR3 protein: ASSAASGAEAF

V gene: TRBV7-2
CDR3 length: 12
J gene: TRBJ2-1
CDR3 protein: ASSLLDLYNEQF

V gene: TRBV7-9
CDR3 length: 10
J gene: TRBJ2-1
CDR3 protein: ASSSPRAEQF

V gene: TRBV4-1
CDR3 length: 11
J gene: TRBJ2-5
CDR3 protein: ASSHRVRETQY

V gene: TRBV28
CDR3 length: 13
J gene: TRBJ1-1
CDR3 protein: ASSTPTGGETEAF